This T cell receptor beta chain was captured by sequencing in a study of Ad26.COV2.S vaccination and SARS-CoV-2 variants. The wider study: In the study, Ad26.COV2.S was injected intramuscularly once, or twice 56 days apart.

Produced via immunoSEQ multiplex PCR; TCRdb's table is partial and in-frame only. Of about 450,000 clones in the sample, roughly nine tenths were seen once. Regarding treatment: approximately 18 received Ad26.COV2.S at low or high dose, single or two shots; roughly 5 received placebo; per-sample allocation not given. Sampling was done on day 63 after the first vaccine or placebo injection. Adults aged 18-55 years in Boston included the donor. Details on this clone: Its antigen remains unidentified.

Broader study findings: Total T cell responses may have been underestimated by the TCR breadth and depth analyses.

The sequence was collected from a person aged 18-65 years who received the Ad26.COV2.S COVID-19 vaccine or a placebo. The material was peripheral blood, obtained in a trial of Ad26.COV2.S vaccine versus placebo.

For the CDR3, the DNA is TGTGCCAGCAGCTTGGGGGGATCCAAAAACATTCAGTACTTC. Protein: CASSLGGSKNIQYF. The gene calls are TRBV5-4 and TRBJ2-4; D remains unclear. CDR1 and CDR2 (germline): SGHNT, YYREEE (reference sequence). The V end was cut by 0 bases, the J end by 2 bases, with 6 bases between. This CDR3 spans 14 amino acids. The full variable domain, rest sourced from reference TRBV5-4 and TRBJ2-4, is ETGVTQSPTHLIKTRGQQVTLRCSSQSGHNTVSWYQQALGQGPQFIFQYYREEENGRGNFPPRFSGLQFPNYSSELNVNALELDDSALYLCASSLGGSKNIQYFGAGTRLSVL.